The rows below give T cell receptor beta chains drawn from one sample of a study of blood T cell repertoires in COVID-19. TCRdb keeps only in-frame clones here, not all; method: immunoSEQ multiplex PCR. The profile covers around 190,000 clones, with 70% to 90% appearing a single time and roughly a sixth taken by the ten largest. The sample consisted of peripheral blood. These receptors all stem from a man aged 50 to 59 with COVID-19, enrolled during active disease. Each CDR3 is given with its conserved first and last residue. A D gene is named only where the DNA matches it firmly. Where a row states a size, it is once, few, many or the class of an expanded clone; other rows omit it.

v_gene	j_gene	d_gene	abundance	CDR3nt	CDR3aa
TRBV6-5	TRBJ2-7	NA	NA	TGTGCCAGCAGCGGGACAAGGACCTACGAGCAGTACTTC	CASSGTRTYEQYF
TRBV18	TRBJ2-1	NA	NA	TGTGCCAGCTCACCAGGTGGGGACTCCCTCAATGAGCAGTTCTTC	CASSPGGDSLNEQFF
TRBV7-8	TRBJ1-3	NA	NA	TGTGCCAGCAGCTACACTCGGGGGGAAGCTGGAAACACCATATATTTT	CASSYTRGEAGNTIYF
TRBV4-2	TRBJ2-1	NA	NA	TGTGCCAGCAGCCAAGAAGGGGGAAGCTCCTACAATGAGCAGTTCTTC	CASSQEGGSSYNEQFF
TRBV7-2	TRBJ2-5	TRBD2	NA	TGTGCCAGCAAACTAGCGGGAGGAGAGACCCAGTACTTC	CASKLAGGETQYF
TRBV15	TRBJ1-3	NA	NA	TGTGCCACCAGCAGCCCGGGACACCTCTCTGGAAACACCATATATTTT	CATSSPGHLSGNTIYF
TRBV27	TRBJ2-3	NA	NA	TGTGCCAGCAGTTCCGAGGCCCCCGTCGGCACAGATACGCAGTATTTT	CASSSEAPVGTDTQYF
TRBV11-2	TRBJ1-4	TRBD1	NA	TGTGCCAGCAGCCAGTGGGGACAGCCAACTAATGAAAAACTGTTTTTT	CASSQWGQPTNEKLFF
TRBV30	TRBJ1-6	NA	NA	TGTGCCTGGGGGGGGCAGGGTGATTCACCCCTCCACTTT	CAWGGQGDSPLHF
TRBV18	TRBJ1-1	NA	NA	TGTGCCAGCTCACCACTCATGTGGGGCAGGAATGGTATGAACACTGAAGCTTTCTTT	CASSPLMWGRNGMNTEAFF
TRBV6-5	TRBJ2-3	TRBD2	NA	TGTGCCAGCAGCCCCGGGGCGGGGGGCCCAGATACGCAGTATTTT	CASSPGAGGPDTQYF
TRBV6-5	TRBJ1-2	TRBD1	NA	TGTGCCAGCAGTTACTCAGGACAGGGGTGGTACAATGGCTACACCTTC	CASSYSGQGWYNGYTF
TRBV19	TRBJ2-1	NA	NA	TGTGCCAGTAGTATAGCTGAAGCGGGTCTCTACAATGAGCAGTTCTTC	CASSIAEAGLYNEQFF
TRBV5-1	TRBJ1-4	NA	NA	TGCGCCAGCAGCCGCGACAGAATTCGCGAAAAACTGTTTTTT	CASSRDRIREKLFF
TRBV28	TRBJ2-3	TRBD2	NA	TGTGCCAGCAGTTTATTTACGGGGGGGATAGATACGCAGTATTTT	CASSLFTGGIDTQYF
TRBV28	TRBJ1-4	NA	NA	TGTGCCAGCAGTTTAAGCGGGGGTGCTGAAAAACTGTTTTTT	CASSLSGGAEKLFF
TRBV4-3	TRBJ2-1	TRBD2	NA	TGCGCCAGCAGCCAAGATTCAGGGACTAGCGGAAATGAGCAGTTCTTC	CASSQDSGTSGNEQFF
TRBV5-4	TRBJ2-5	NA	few	TGTGCCAGCAGCTTGAGAGGAGTCCCGGAGACCCAGTACTTC	CASSLRGVPETQYF
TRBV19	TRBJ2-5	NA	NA	TGTGCCAGTAGTGCTCGCAGGTTCGTTTCACAAGAGACCCAGTACTTC	CASSARRFVSQETQYF
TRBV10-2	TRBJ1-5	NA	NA	TGCGCCAGCAGTGATAACGGGGTAGGGCAGCCCCAGCATTTT	CASSDNGVGQPQHF
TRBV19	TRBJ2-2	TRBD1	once	TGTGCCAGTTCGGACAGGCGGAACACCGGGGAGCTGTTTTTT	CASSDRRNTGELFF
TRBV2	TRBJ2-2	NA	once	TGTGCCAGCAGTGTCGTACGGACCGGGGAGCTGTTTTTT	CASSVVRTGELFF
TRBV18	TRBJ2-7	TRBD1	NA	TGTGCCAGCTCACCGGGAACAGGGGGCTCCTACGAGCAGTACTTC	CASSPGTGGSYEQYF
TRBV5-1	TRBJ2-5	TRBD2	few	TGCGCCAGCAACAGAGGGGAGGGCGGGGAGACCCAGTACTTC	CASNRGEGGETQYF
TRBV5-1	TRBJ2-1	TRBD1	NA	TGCGCCAGCAGCGTGGGACAGGGGGCAATCGATGAGCAGTTCTTC	CASSVGQGAIDEQFF
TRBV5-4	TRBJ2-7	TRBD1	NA	TGTGCCAGCAGCTTGGGGGGACAGGGCTCCTACGAGCAGTACTTC	CASSLGGQGSYEQYF
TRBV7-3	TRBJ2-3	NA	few	TGTGCCAGCAGCTTAAACCAGGGGGGACCTAGCACAGATACGCAGTATTTT	CASSLNQGGPSTDTQYF
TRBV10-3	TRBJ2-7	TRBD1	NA	TGTGCCATCAGGACCGGGACAGGGGATGAGCAGTACTTC	CAIRTGTGDEQYF
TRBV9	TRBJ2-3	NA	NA	TGTGCCAGCAGCCTGAGACTAGAATCCACAGATACGCAGTATTTT	CASSLRLESTDTQYF
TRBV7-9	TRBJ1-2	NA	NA	TGTGCCAGCAGCTTAATGCGGGAGGACTATGGCTACACCTTC	CASSLMREDYGYTF
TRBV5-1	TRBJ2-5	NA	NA	TGCGCCAGCAGCCTCCAGGACCAAGAGACCCAGTACTTC	CASSLQDQETQYF
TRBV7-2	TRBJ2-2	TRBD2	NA	TGTGCCAGCAGCTTAGACCCTAGCGGGACCGCGAACACCGGGGAGCTGTTTTTT	CASSLDPSGTANTGELFF
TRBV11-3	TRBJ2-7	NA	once	TGTGCCAGCAGCCCTGGACGGGGGTACGAGCAGTACTTC	CASSPGRGYEQYF
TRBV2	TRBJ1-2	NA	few	TGTGCCAGCAGTGAAGCCGACAGCAACTATGGCTACACCTTC	CASSEADSNYGYTF
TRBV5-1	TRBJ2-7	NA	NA	TGCGCCAGCAGCTTGGACATAACCTACGAGCAGTACTTC	CASSLDITYEQYF
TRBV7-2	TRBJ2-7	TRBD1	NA	TGTGCCAGCAGCTTAGGAACCCCGGGACAGATATCCTACGAGCAGTACTTC	CASSLGTPGQISYEQYF
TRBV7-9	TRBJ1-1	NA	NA	TGTGCCAGCAGCTCTAGGACAGTAAAAACTGAAGCTTTCTTT	CASSSRTVKTEAFF
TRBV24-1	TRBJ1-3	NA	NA	TGTGCCACCAGTGAGCGGGGTTCCTCTGGAAACACCATATATTTT	CATSERGSSGNTIYF
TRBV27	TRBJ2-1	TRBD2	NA	TGTGCCAGCAGTTCCCAGACTAGCGAGATCCGGGGCGTGGAGTTCTTC	CASSSQTSEIRGVEFF
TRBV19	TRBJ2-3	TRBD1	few	TGTGCCAGTAGTTCACAGGGGGCGGCAGATACGCAGTATTTT	CASSSQGAADTQYF